Shown below are 18 T cell receptor beta chains from a single sample sequenced in a study of identical twins (dated by TCRdb to between 2015 and 2016). The library was prepared using 5' RACE. For sequencing, an Illumina HiSeq 2000 was employed. TCRdb passed the public sequencing reads through fastp at Q25 and MiXCR, retaining productive beta sequences. Merged by CDR3 protein, the rows form single entries marked with the most common genes and DNA. Here the sample has some 1,600,000 distinct CDR3 sequences; about 30% occur a single time. The ten largest clones capture approximately 0.29% of the sample. Sequencing was done on a sample of cord blood. All receptors come from a newborn girl in good health.

This clonotype was seen more than once but under ten times. The rearrangement joins TRBV29-1 to TRBJ2-2; D remains ambiguous. The CDR3 is 11 residues long. The germline CDR1 and CDR2 sequences are SQVTM and ANQGSEA. The V gene lost 7 bases and the J gene lost 7 bases, with 10 bases spanning the gap. As DNA, the CDR3 is TGCAGCGGGAGTCATCACGGGGAGCTGTTTTTT. This codes for CSGSHHGELFF.

The chain combines TRBV20-1 with TRBJ2-3, with TRBD1 identical over 7 bases. Per the germline V gene, CDR1 is DFQATT and CDR2 is SNEGSKA (reference sequence). CDR3 size: 13 residues. V lost 7 bases, J lost 4 bases, and 8 bases stayed unmatched. DNA for the CDR3: TGCAGTGTGAGACAGGGTGGGTCAGATACGCAGTATTTT. Protein product: CSVRQGGSDTQYF.

The chain uses TRBV2 and TRBJ2-7, with D perhaps TRBD1 or TRBD2 (5 bases each). Germline CDR1 is SNHLY and CDR2 is FYNNEI. V was cut by 8 bases and J by 7 bases, with 30 bases left in between. The CDR3 contains 17 residues. The CDR3 DNA sequence: TGTGCCAGCCACCCGAGGGGTCTACTAAGGGGTCACAATGAGCAGTACTTC. This sequence encodes CASHPRGLLRGHNEQYF.

This clonotype was counted between two and nine times. V and J are TRBV11-2 and TRBJ1-1; D remains ambiguous. Germline assignment: CDR1 SGHAT and CDR2 FQNNGV. CDR3 length: 17 amino acids. Trimming took off 1 base at V and 3 bases at J, with 18 bases between the two ends. CDR3 coding DNA: TGTGCCAGCAGCTTAGTTAGGGCGGAAAGGGTGTACACTGAAGCTTTCTTT. Protein product: CASSLVRAERVYTEAFF. Combining the CDR3 with reference TRBV11-2 and TRBJ1-1 gives the whole variable domain EAGVAQSPRYKIIEKRQSVAFWCNPISGHATLYWYQQILGQGPKLLIQFQNNGVVDDSQLPKDRFSAERLKGVDSTLKIQPAKLEDSAVYLCASSLVRAERVYTEAFFGQGTRLTVV.

This clonotype appeared a few times. This chain uses TRBV10-2 with TRBJ2-7; possible D gene TRBD2, 6 bases. V was pared by 3 bases and J by 6 bases, with 21 bases between. The germline V gene encodes CDR1 WSHSY and CDR2 SAAADI. The CDR3 is 16 amino acids. CDR3 sequence reads: CASSDGSTLPAVEQYF. The CDR3 DNA sequence: TGCGCCAGCAGTGACGGGAGCACGTTACCTGCCGTCGAGCAGTACTTC.

Only a few counts were recorded for this clonotype. V and J are TRBV29-1 and TRBJ2-1; D ambiguous. The DNA end is a closer match to TRBJ2-7, so the J assignment may be wrong. CDR1 SQVTM and CDR2 ANQGSEA come from the germline V gene. The CDR3 consists of 15 residues. CDR3: CSVHGGNTGYNEQYF. DNA of the CDR3: TGCAGCGTTCATGGCGGAAATACTGGCTACAATGAGCAGTACTTC.

The chain links TRBV20-1 to TRBJ2-3, with no clear D. This CDR3 contains 13 residues. Looked up from germline, CDR1 is DFQATT and CDR2 is SNEGSKA (reference sequence). The ends were cut back, 1 base at V and 5 bases at J, with 10 bases in the middle. CDR3 bases: TGCAGTGCTAGAGTAAAAGGAATAGATACGCAGTATTTT. It yields the protein CSARVKGIDTQYF.

This clonotype has more than one count but fewer than ten. This chain joins TRBV6-6 and TRBJ2-7, with TRBD1 as a possible D gene (6 bases). Germline CDR1 reads MNHNY; CDR2 reads SVGAGI (reference sequence). The CDR3 runs to 13 residues. V shed 2 bases and J shed 6 bases, with 11 bases lying between them. The CDR3 DNA is TGTGCCAGCAGTTACAACAGGGCCCTCGAGCAGTACTTC. This encodes CASSYNRALEQYF.

The chain is built from TRBV6-5 and TRBJ2-5, with 7 nucleotides matching TRBD1. This CDR3 is built from 15 residues. The trim removed 5 bases at V and 0 bases at J, leaving 6 bases unmatched. CDR1 MNHEY and CDR2 SVGAGI come from the germline V gene. The CDR3 loop is CASSDQGQYQETQYF. The CDR3 coding sequence is TGTGCCAGCAGTGACCAGGGACAGTACCAAGAGACCCAGTACTTC.

On this clonotype itself: One end of the junction is discordant with germline, which a read error may explain. The gene calls are TRBV12-3 or TRBV12-4 and TRBJ1-6, with D perhaps matching TRBD1 (6 bases). This CDR3 has 14 amino acids. This chain's CDR3 is CASSFGQSNSPPHF. The CDR3 DNA sequence: TGTGCCAGCAGTTTTGGACAGAGCAATTCACCCCCCCACTTT.

This clonotype was seen more than once but under ten times. The V gene is TRBV5-1, the J gene TRBJ2-7, with 7 nucleotides matching TRBD2. CDR3 length: 16 residues. Germline CDR1 and CDR2: SGHRS and YFSETQ. Unmatched junction bases numbered 10, after V lost 1 base and J lost 3 bases. The CDR3 nucleotides read TGCGCCAGCAGCTTGACGACGGGAGGCCAAAGCTACGAGCAGTACTTC. It yields the protein CASSLTTGGQSYEQYF.

This chain connects TRBV11-2 to TRBJ2-1; 14 positions agree with TRBD2. The better agreement between TRBJ2-7 and the DNA end casts doubt on the J call. The CDR3 covers 16 residues. The germline gives CDR1 SGHAT, CDR2 FQNNGV. CDR3 loop: CASSSLRLAGGHEQYF. The CDR3 region has the DNA TGTGCCAGCAGCTCACTCAGACTAGCGGGGGGGCATGAGCAGTACTTC.

This chain uses TRBV27 with TRBJ2-1; D gene uncertain. The ends were cut back, 5 bases at V and 4 bases at J, with 9 bases in the middle. This CDR3 has 13 residues. Per germline, CDR1 MNHEY and CDR2 SMNVEV (reference sequence). This chain's CDR3 is CASSPQRYNEQFF. The CDR3 region has the DNA TGTGCCAGCAGTCCCCAGAGGTACAATGAGCAGTTCTTC.

The V and J genes are TRBV20-1 and TRBJ2-3; maybe TRBD1 (6 bases). CDR1 DFQATT and CDR2 SNEGSKA come from the germline V gene (reference sequence). V dropped 7 bases and J dropped 11 bases, with 16 bases sitting between them. This CDR3 contains 11 residues. CDR3 protein: CSVAQDRRQYF. CDR3 DNA sequence: TGCAGTGTTGCACAGGACAGAAGGCAGTATTTT.

V gene TRBV7-6 combines with J gene TRBJ2-1; 8 bases fit TRBD2. The J call may be incorrect, as the DNA end agrees better with TRBJ2-7. The CDR3 extends over 17 amino acids. The germline CDR1 and CDR2 sequences are SGHVS and FNYEAQ. The CDR3 DNA sequence: TGTGCCAGCAGCTTAGCGCTAATAGCGGGAACCTACAATGAGCAGTACTTC. Amino acids: CASSLALIAGTYNEQYF.

This clonotype has just a few counts. The chain couples TRBV20-1 to TRBJ1-4; D call uncertain. Trimming stripped 0 bases from V and 4 bases from J, with 12 bases between. Germline V CDR1 and CDR2: DFQATT, SNEGSKA (reference sequence). This CDR3 region has 15 residues. CDR3 sequence: CSARESGADNEKLFF. As DNA, the CDR3 is TGCAGTGCTAGAGAGAGTGGTGCAGATAATGAAAAACTGTTTTTT.

The V gene is TRBV4-1, the J gene TRBJ2-1, with D tentatively TRBD2 (5 bases). CDR3 length: 18 amino acids. Trimming took off 1 base at V and 0 bases at J, with 16 bases between the two ends. CDR1 and CDR2 (germline): MGHRA, YSYEKL. The DNA for the CDR3 is TGCGCCAGCAGCCAAGCGGTGGCGGGTATACCCTCCTACAATGAGCAGTTCTTC. Translating it yields CASSQAVAGIPSYNEQFF.

The chain employs TRBV20-1 and TRBJ1-2, with 7 bases that match TRBD1. Per the germline V gene, CDR1 is DFQATT and CDR2 is SNEGSKA (reference sequence). The CDR3 contains 14 residues. The junction had 8 bases not matched to a gene; V was cut back by 3 bases and J by 4 bases. The DNA for the CDR3 is TGCAGTGCTAGCTCCACCGGGACAGTCTATGGCTACACCTTC. It codes for CSASSTGTVYGYTF.